This T cell receptor beta chain comes out of a study of T cells in women clearing cervical HPV infection. The germline V gene encodes CDR1 LNHDA and CDR2 SQIVND (reference sequence). The CDR3 extends over 13 amino acids. Repertoires were generated with immunoSEQ multiplex PCR, while TCRdb's copy carries only in-frame clones and drops some. This sample carries about 35,000 clones, with around 1.6% going to the ten biggest clones. Remarks on this clone: The read ends 3 residues early relative to the CDR3; the germline J gene fills the gap.

The clonotype originates from a woman between 18 and 69 years old with a cervical HPV16 infection that either progressed to CIN3+ or cleared (not recorded which). The chain joins TRBV19 to TRBJ1-2, with TRBD1 as a possible D gene (5 bases). The sequenced sample consisted of blood buffy coat. The sequenced CDR3 bases are TGTGCCAGTAGTAGGGGCCAGTTCTACGAC. It specifies CASSRGQFYD. Given in full, the CDR3 is CASSRGQFYDYTF.